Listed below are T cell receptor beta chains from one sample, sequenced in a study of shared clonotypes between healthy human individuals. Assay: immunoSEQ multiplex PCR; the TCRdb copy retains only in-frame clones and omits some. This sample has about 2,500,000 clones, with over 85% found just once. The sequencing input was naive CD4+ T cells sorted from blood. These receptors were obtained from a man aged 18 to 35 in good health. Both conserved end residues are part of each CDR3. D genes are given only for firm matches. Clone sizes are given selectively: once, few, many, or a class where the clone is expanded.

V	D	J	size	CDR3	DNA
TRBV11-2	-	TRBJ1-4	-	CASSLTAGSYVEKLFF	TGTGCCAGCAGCTTAACTGCCGGGAGCTATGTTGAAAAACTGTTTTTT
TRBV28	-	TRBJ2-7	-	CASMGYEQYF	TGTGCCAGCATGGGGTACGAGCAGTACTTC
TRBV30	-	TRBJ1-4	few	CAWSVLGLTATNEKLFF	TGTGCCTGGAGTGTACTCGGTCTCACTGCAACTAATGAAAAACTGTTTTTT
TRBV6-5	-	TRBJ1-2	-	CAIKADYGYTF	TGTGCCATCAAAGCGGACTATGGCTACACCTTC
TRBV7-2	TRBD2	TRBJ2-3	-	CASSLGLAGSADTQYF	TGTGCCAGCAGCTTGGGACTAGCGGGGAGTGCAGATACGCAGTATTTT
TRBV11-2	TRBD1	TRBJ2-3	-	CASSRTGGSSGTDTQYF	TGTGCCAGCAGCCGGACAGGGGGCTCATCGGGCACAGATACGCAGTATTTT
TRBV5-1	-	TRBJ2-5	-	CASSRDKQETQYF	TGCGCCAGCAGCCGCGACAAGCAAGAGACCCAGTACTTC
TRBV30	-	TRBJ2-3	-	CALCGDWGTDTQYF	TGTGCCCTGTGCGGGGACTGGGGCACAGATACGCAGTATTTT
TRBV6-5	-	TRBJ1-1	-	CASRRTVNTEAFF	TGTGCCAGCAGACGGACTGTGAACACTGAAGCTTTCTTT
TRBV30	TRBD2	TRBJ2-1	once	CAWSPGLAAHNEQFF	TGTGCCTGGTCCCCAGGGCTAGCGGCCCACAATGAGCAGTTCTTC
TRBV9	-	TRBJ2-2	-	CASSGPRGMNTGELFF	TGTGCCAGCAGTGGCCCCCGGGGAATGAACACCGGGGAGCTGTTTTTT
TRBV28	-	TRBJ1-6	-	CASSLYPGVGNSPLHF	TGTGCCAGCAGTTTATATCCAGGGGTTGGTAATTCACCCCTCCACTTT
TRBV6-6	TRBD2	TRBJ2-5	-	CASCRGGEETQYF	TGTGCCAGCTGCCGTGGGGGGGAAGAGACCCAGTACTTC
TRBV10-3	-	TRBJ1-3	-	CAIRGLQGNTIYF	TGTGCCATCAGGGGGCTTCAGGGAAACACCATATATTTT
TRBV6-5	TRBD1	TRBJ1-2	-	CASSPQGSYGYTF	TGTGCCAGCAGTCCACAGGGGAGCTATGGCTACACCTTC
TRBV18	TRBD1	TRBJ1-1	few	CASSPAGGNTEAFF	TGTGCCAGCTCACCGGCAGGGGGGAACACTGAAGCTTTCTTT
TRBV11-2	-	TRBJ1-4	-	CASSFNKEGGNEKLFF	TGTGCCAGCAGCTTCAATAAAGAGGGGGGCAATGAAAAACTGTTTTTT
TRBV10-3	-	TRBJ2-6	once	CAISESAVLQGSFRAGANVLTF	TGTGCCATCAGTGAGTCCGCAGTCTTACAGGGATCCTTTAGGGCTGGGGCCAACGTCCTGACTTTC
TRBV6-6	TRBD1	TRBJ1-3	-	CASSLDRAGNTIYF	TGTGCCAGCAGCCTTGACAGGGCTGGAAACACCATATATTTT
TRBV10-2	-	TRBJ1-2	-	CASASGQSYSGYTF	TGCGCCAGCGCCTCGGGCCAGTCTTACTCCGGCTACACCTTC
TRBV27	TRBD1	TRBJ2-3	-	CASSSLYRGGTDTQYF	TGTGCCAGCAGTTCACTCTACAGGGGGGGCACAGATACGCAGTATTTT